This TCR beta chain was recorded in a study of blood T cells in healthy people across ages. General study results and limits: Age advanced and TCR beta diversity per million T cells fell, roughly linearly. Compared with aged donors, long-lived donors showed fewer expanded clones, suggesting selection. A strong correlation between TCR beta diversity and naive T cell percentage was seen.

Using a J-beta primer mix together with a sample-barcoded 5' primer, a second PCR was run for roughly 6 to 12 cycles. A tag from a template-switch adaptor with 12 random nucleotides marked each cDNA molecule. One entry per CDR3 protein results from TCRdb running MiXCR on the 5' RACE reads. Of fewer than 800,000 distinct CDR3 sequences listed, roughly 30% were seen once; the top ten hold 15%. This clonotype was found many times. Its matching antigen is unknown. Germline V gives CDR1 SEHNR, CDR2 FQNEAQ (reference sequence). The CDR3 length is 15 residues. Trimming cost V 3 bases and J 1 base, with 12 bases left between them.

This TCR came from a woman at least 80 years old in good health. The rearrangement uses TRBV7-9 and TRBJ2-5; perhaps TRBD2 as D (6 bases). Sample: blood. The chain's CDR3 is CASSFMAGSQETQYF. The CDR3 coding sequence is TGTGCCAGCAGCTTCATGGCGGGGAGCCAAGAGACCCAGTACTTC.